The clone carrying this T cell receptor beta chain was counted many times. As yet, its antigen is unknown. CDR1 MNHEY and CDR2 SVGAGI come from the germline V gene. Trimming pared 0 bases from V and 5 bases from J, leaving 12 bases between. The CDR3 is made up of 15 amino acids. Amplification of TCR beta CDR3 regions used RNA as the template. With the HTBI primer set, the TCR CDR3 went through a first round of RT-PCR. In TCRdb, the multiplex PCR reads were re-called with MiXCR into one record per CDR3 protein. The sample shows around 350,000 distinct CDR3 sequences, about 17% of them seen only once. This specimen comes from a study of T cells in Graves' hyperthyroidism and ophthalmopathy. Whole-study results and caveats: Most expanded thyroid clonotypes above 0.001 recurred in blood.

This receptor was taken from a woman under 40 with Graves' hyperthyroidism that later progressed to Graves' ophthalmopathy. The sample comprised blood. This chain connects TRBV6-5 to TRBJ2-3; D is undetermined. The CDR3 here is CASSYSSVGLDTQYF. Here the CDR3 DNA reads TGTGCCAGCAGTTACTCGAGCGTCGGGCTAGATACGCAGTATTTT.